This T cell receptor beta chain is drawn from a study of spatial heterogeneity in lung cancer. Via MiXCR, TCRdb re-called the 5' RACE reads, giving one row per CDR3 protein. The table includes tens of thousands of distinct CDR3 sequences, less than 15% detected once. Time point noted: sample taken at primary tumor resection. The CDR3 has 15 residues. With V trimmed by 0 bases and J by 8 bases, 6 bases remained unmatched. Germline CDR1 is SGHRS and CDR2 is YFSETQ. This clonotype has only a few counts. The chain couples TRBV5-1 to TRBJ2-7, with TRBD2 identical over 12 bases. Sequencing used PBMCs, obtained at surgery. The source is a male donor with early-stage non-small cell lung cancer. The CDR3 DNA reads TGCGCCAGCAGCTTGGGAAGGACTAGCGGGGCCCAGCAGTACTTC. Its translation is CASSLGRTSGAQQYF.